This is a list of T cell receptor beta chains from one sample in a study of T cells expressing NK-cell markers. TCRdb reprocessed the 5' RACE reads, keeping one entry per CDR3 protein, no DNA. The sample's table shows under 200,000 distinct CDR3 sequences. The sample taken for sequencing was blood T cells: a sorted CD56 or NKG2C T cell subset, CD4+ or CD8+ T cells, or bulk PBMC T cells (not recorded which). These receptors were collected from a woman aged 18-70 years in good health. The CDR3 runs from the conserved cysteine through the conserved F or W.

j_call v_call cdr3_aa
TRBJ1-2 TRBV5-6 CASSLVGAGYTF
TRBJ2-6 TRBV9 CASSTGLSRANVLTF
TRBJ2-7 TRBV6-1 CASIPGAPYEQYF
TRBJ1-2 TRBV3-1 CASSPTRGVIGYTF
TRBJ2-2 TRBV27 CASSLFGQGARGELFF
TRBJ1-2 TRBV10-3 CAISARYNYGYTF
TRBJ2-7 TRBV13 CASSFSGRAREQYF
TRBJ2-7 TRBV2 CASMVGTGSYEQYF
TRBJ2-3 TRBV24-1 CATSRGQGRADTQYF
TRBJ1-6 TRBV6-1 CASSELGTGESPLHF
TRBJ2-7 TRBV2 CASRGDREDYEQYF
TRBJ2-3 TRBV7-2 CASRHSSTDTQYF
TRBJ2-1 TRBV10-3 CAISESIRTTNEQFF
TRBJ1-2 TRBV5-1 CASSRGQLNGYTF
TRBJ2-5 TRBV7-2 CASSLGRSSGGETQYF
TRBJ1-1 TRBV5-4 CASSSPGTVNTEAFF
TRBJ2-1 TRBV5-1 CASSLVGTSGSHNEQFF
TRBJ2-2 TRBV7-3 CASSPPGSSAGELFF
TRBJ2-5 TRBV18 CASSPRVRETQYF
TRBJ2-2 TRBV15 CATSRAQGWTGELFF
TRBJ2-3 TRBV24-1 CATSGVAGRTDTQYF
TRBJ2-5 TRBV20-1 CSARDPPQYKETQYF
TRBJ2-2 TRBV6-1 CASRGGVASTGELFF
TRBJ1-1 TRBV6-5 CASSYPRGGVNTEAFF
TRBJ2-7 TRBV12-3/TRBV12-4 CASSFGEGRSSYEQYF
TRBJ2-1 TRBV4-1 CASSHPGVGEQFF
TRBJ1-3 TRBV7-9 CASSKGNSGNTIYF
TRBJ2-1 TRBV9 CASSERETRREQFF
TRBJ2-2 TRBV7-7 CASRGQENTGELFF
TRBJ2-5 TRBV20-1 CSVNFRETGETQYF
TRBJ2-7 TRBV5-1 CASSPASGTGGEQYF
TRBJ2-3 TRBV9 CASSFREITDTQYF
TRBJ1-6 TRBV3-1 CASSRGEGRDNSPLHF
TRBJ2-1 TRBV3-1 CASSQWLAGGIQEQFF
TRBJ2-1 TRBV5-1 CASSLSSGRALGEQFF
TRBJ2-1 TRBV20-1 CSATGTGPGKRNEQFF
TRBJ2-7 TRBV20-1 CSAKTGKPYEQYF
TRBJ2-7 TRBV7-9 CAYPGPGGSNEQYF
TRBJ2-5 TRBV9 CASSTGGTAGGETQYF
TRBJ2-3 TRBV5-1 CASSWDSGGDTQYF
TRBJ2-3 TRBV11-2 CASSLLPSGGTDTQYF
TRBJ2-1 TRBV10-3 CATTYSTVYNEQFF
TRBJ1-5 TRBV7-8 CASSVGQGNLISNQPQHF
TRBJ2-1 TRBV15 CATREGTSGGASYNEQFF
TRBJ1-6 TRBV9 CASSVGEKNSPLHF
TRBJ2-1 TRBV12-3/TRBV12-4 CASVPRLGVAGVVEQFF
TRBJ1-4 TRBV5-1 CASSFQGKDEKLFF
TRBJ2-1 TRBV29-1 CSASVGSYNEQFF
TRBJ2-3 TRBV24-1 CATSDAGGDTQYF
TRBJ2-5 TRBV10-3 CAISLGLAREETQYF
TRBJ2-1 TRBV7-3 CASSASSGFYNEQFF
TRBJ2-1 TRBV5-1 CASSPSTAGWVSGEQFF
TRBJ2-3 TRBV12-3/TRBV12-4 CASSQTSTDTQYF
TRBJ2-3 TRBV5-4 CASSRLAGNTDTQYF